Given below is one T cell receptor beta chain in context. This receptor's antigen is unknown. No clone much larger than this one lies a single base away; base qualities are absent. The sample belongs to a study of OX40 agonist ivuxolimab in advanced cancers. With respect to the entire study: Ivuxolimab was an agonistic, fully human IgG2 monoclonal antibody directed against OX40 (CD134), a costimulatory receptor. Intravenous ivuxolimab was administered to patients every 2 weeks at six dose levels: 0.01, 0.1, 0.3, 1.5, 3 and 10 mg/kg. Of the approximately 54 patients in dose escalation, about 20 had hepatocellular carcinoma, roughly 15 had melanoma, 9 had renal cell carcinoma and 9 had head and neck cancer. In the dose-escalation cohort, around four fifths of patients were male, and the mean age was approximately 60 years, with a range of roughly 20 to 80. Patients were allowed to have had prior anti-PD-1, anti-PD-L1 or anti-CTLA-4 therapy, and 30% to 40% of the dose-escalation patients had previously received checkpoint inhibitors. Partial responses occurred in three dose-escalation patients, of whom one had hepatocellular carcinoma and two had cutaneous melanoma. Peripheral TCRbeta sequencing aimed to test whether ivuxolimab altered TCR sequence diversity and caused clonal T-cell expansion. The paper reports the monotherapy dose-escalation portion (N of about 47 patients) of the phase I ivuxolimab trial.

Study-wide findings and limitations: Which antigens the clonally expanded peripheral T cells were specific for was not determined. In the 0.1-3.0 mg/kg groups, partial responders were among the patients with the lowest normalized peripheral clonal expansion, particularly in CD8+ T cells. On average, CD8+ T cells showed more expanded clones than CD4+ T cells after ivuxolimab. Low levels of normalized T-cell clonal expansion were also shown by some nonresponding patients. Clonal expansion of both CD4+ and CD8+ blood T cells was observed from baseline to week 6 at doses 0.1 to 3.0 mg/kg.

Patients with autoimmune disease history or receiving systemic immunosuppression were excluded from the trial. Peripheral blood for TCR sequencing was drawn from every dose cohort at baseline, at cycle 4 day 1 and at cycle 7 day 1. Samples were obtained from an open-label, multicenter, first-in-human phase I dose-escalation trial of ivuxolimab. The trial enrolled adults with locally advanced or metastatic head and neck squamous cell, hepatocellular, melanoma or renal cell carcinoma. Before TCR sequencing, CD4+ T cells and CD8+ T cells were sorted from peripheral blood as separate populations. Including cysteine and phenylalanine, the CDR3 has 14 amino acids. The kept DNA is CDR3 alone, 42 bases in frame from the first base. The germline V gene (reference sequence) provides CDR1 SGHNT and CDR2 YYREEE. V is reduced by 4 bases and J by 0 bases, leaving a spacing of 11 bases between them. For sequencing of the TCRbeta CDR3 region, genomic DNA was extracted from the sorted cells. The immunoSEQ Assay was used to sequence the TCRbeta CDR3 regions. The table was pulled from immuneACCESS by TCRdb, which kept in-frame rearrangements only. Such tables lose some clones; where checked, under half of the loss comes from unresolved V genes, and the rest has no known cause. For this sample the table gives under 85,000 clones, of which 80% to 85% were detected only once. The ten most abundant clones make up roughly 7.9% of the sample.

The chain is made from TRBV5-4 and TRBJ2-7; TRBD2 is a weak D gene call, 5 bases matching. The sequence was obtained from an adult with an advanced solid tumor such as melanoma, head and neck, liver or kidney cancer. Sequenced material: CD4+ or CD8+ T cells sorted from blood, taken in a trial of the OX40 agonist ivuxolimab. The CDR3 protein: CASSPGGGSYEQYF. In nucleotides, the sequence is TGTGCCAGCAGCCCCGGTGGAGGCTCCTACGAGCAGTACTTC. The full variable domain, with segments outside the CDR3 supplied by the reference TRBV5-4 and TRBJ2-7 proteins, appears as ETGVTQSPTHLIKTRGQQVTLRCSSQSGHNTVSWYQQALGQGPQFIFQYYREEENGRGNFPPRFSGLQFPNYSSELNVNALELDDSALYLCASSPGGGSYEQYFGPGTRLTVT.